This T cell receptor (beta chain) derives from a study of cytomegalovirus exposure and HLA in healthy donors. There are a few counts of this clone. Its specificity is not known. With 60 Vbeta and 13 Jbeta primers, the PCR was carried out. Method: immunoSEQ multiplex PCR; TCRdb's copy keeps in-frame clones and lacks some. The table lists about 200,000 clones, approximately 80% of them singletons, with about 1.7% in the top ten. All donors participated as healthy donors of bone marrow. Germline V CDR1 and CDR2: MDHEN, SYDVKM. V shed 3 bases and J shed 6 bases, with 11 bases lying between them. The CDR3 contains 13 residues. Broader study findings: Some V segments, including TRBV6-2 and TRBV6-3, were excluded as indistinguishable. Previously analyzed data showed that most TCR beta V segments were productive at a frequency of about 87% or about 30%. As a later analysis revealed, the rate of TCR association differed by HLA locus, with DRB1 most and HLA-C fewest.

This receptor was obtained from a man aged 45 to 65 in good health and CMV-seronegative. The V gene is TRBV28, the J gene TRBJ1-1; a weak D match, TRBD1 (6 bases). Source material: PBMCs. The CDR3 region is CASSFGTIPEAFF. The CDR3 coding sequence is TGTGCCAGCAGTTTCGGGACAATACCTGAAGCTTTCTTT.